Presented here are 28 T cell receptor beta chains from one specimen sequenced in a study of blood T cell repertoires in COVID-19. This table comes from immunoSEQ multiplex PCR, and its TCRdb copy is limited to in-frame clones, with some not included. The table records 250,000 to 400,000 clones, about 87% of them present only once. Sample: peripheral blood. These receptors were collected from a woman aged 30 to 39 with COVID-19, enrolled during active disease.

This clone was recorded a few times. This chain joins TRBV29-1 and TRBJ1-2, with TRBD1 as a possible D gene (5 bases). V lost 6 bases and J lost 5, with 13 bases in between. This CDR3 is 12 amino acids long. Germline V lookup: CDR1 SQVTM, CDR2 ANQGSEA. The CDR3 spells CSVMTDVYGYTF. The CDR3 nucleotides read TGCAGCGTCATGACAGATGTGTATGGCTACACCTTC.

This chain connects TRBV15 to TRBJ1-4, with 8 bases aligning to TRBD1. The V and J ends lost 6 bases and 8 bases, in that order; junction bases with no gene match: 11. The CDR3 sequence is 15 residues long. Germline-derived CDR1 and CDR2 are LNHNV and YYDKDF (reference sequence). The CDR3 loop is CATRHADRVVEKLFF. The CDR3 DNA sequence: TGTGCCACCAGACACGCGGACAGGGTTGTCGAAAAACTGTTTTTT.

This chain uses TRBV9 with TRBJ1-2, with 7 bases matching TRBD1. The J segment lost 0 bases and the V segment lost 2 bases, leaving 1 base of the junction unmatched. The CDR3 sequence is 14 residues long. Germline assignment: CDR1 SGDLS and CDR2 YYNGEE. The DNA for the CDR3 is TGTGCCAGCAGCGTTACAGGGGCTAACTATGGCTACACCTTC. Translation: CASSVTGANYGYTF.

The gene calls are TRBV11-2 and TRBJ2-3, with D unclear. Germline V gene lookup returns CDR1 SGHAT and CDR2 FQNNGV. The CDR3 spans 13 residues. The V gene lost 0 bases and the J gene lost 5 bases, with 6 bases spanning the gap. This CDR3 is CASSLDPKDTQYF. The CDR3 nucleotides read TGTGCCAGCAGCTTAGATCCAAAAGATACGCAGTATTTT.

The chain employs TRBV9 and TRBJ1-6; 7 positions match TRBD1. Per germline, CDR1 SGDLS and CDR2 YYNGEE. The J segment lost 7 bases and the V segment lost 4 bases, leaving 5 bases of the junction unmatched. The CDR3 consists of 14 residues. The CDR3 nucleotides read TGTGCCAGCAGCCCTCGACAGGGCAATTCACCCCTCCACTTT. Protein sequence: CASSPRQGNSPLHF. The variable domain in full, with the rest retrieved from reference TRBV9 and TRBJ1-6, is DSGVTQTPKHLITATGQRVTLRCSPRSGDLSVYWYQQSLDQGLQFLIQYYNGEERAKGNILERFSAQQFPDLHSELNLSSLELGDSALYFCASSPRQGNSPLHFGNGTRLTVT.

The chain combines TRBV19 with TRBJ1-2; 9 bases fit TRBD1. The CDR3 contains 14 residues. The V segment lost 5 bases and the J segment 6 bases; nucleotides outside the gene matches: 7. CDR1 is LNHDA and CDR2 is SQIVND in the germline V gene (reference sequence). The CDR3 is CASSFGTGRNGYTF. In DNA, the CDR3 is TGTGCCAGTAGTTTCGGGACAGGGAGGAATGGCTACACCTTC.

This chain links TRBV7-9 with TRBJ2-1, with a tentative D call TRBD1 (6 bases). This CDR3 comprises 13 residues. V was pared by 3 bases and J by 16 bases, with 19 bases between. The germline V gene encodes CDR1 SEHNR and CDR2 FQNEAQ (reference sequence). CDR3 region: CASSFPGHVRNFF. In DNA, the CDR3 is TGTGCCAGCAGCTTTCCGGGACACGTTAGGAATTTCTTC.

V and J are TRBV23-1 and TRBJ2-2; 10 nucleotides align to TRBD1. TRBV23-1 is annotated as an ORF whose role is uncertain. The V gene end was trimmed by 8 bases and the J gene end by 6 bases; junction bases not matched to a gene: 15. This CDR3 has 17 residues. The CDR3 here is CASRITRDRGIAGELFF. The DNA for the CDR3 is TGCGCCAGCCGAATCACCCGGGACAGGGGCATCGCCGGGGAGCTGTTTTTT.

The genes are TRBV6-5 and TRBJ2-1; D may be TRBD2 (5 bases). The CDR3 runs 13 residues. The ends were cut back, 6 bases at V and 7 bases at J, with 13 bases in the middle. CDR1 is MNHEY and CDR2 is SVGAGI in the germline V gene. Written as DNA, the CDR3 is TGTGCCAGCAGCTGGAGGTTTTATAATGAGCAGTTCTTC. As protein: CASSWRFYNEQFF.

This clone was detected many times. CDR3 bases: TGTGCCAGCAGTGAAGTGGGAGGGAATGGGGTCCAGCCCCAGCATTTT. It is translated as CASSEVGGNGVQPQHF. The chain employs TRBV6-1 and TRBJ1-5; D unresolved. CDR1 and CDR2 from the germline V gene are MNHNS and SASEGT. CDR3 size: 16 residues. Trimming took 1 base from V and 7 from J, leaving 17 bases between them.

The gene calls are TRBV4-3 and TRBJ1-2; 9 bases align to TRBD1. This CDR3 spans 17 amino acids. Germline CDR1 is LGHNA and CDR2 is YSLEER. V lost 0 bases to trimming and J lost 4 bases; unmatched junction nucleotides: 9. CDR3: CASSQDHQTGGIYGYTF. In DNA form, the CDR3 reads TGCGCCAGCAGCCAAGATCATCAGACAGGGGGGATCTATGGCTACACCTTC.

This chain links TRBV7-2 with TRBJ1-2, with 8 bases identical to TRBD1. The CDR3 is 16 residues long. Germline values: CDR1 SGHTA, CDR2 FQGNSA. Germline trimming cut 7 bases from V and 8 bases from J; bases unmatched to any gene: 18. The CDR3 loop is CASTPSVGRGLWGYTF. CDR3 DNA sequence: TGTGCCAGCACCCCGTCCGTGGGCAGGGGGCTATGGGGCTACACCTTC. The full variable domain, in which reference TRBV7-2 and TRBJ1-2 provide the parts outside the CDR3, is GAGVSQSPSNKVTEKGKDVELRCDPISGHTALYWYRQSLGQGLEFLIYFQGNSAPDKSGLPSDRFSAERTGGSVSTLTIQRTQQEDSAVYLCASTPSVGRGLWGYTFGSGTRLTVV.

The rearrangement links TRBV3-1 (or the pseudogene TRBV3-2) to TRBJ2-1, with TRBD1 matching 7 bases. The CDR3 extends over 16 amino acids. V shed 1 base and J 4 bases; nucleotides not matched to a gene: 7. The germline V gene has CDR1 LGHDT and CDR2 YNNKEL (reference sequence). CDR3 DNA sequence: TGTGCCAGCAGCCAAGTCGCCGGGACAGATTACAATGAGCAGTTCTTC. Protein sequence: CASSQVAGTDYNEQFF.

The chain recombines TRBV19 with TRBJ2-5; D possibly corresponds to TRBD2 (6 bases). The CDR3 has 16 amino acids. From germline, CDR1 is LNHDA and CDR2 SQIVND (reference sequence). The ends were cut back, 3 bases at V and 2 bases at J, with 16 bases in the middle. The CDR3 loop reads CASSIMGGSSQETQYF. CDR3 sequence (DNA): TGTGCCAGTAGTATTATGGGGGGTTCCTCACAAGAGACCCAGTACTTC.

The chain uses TRBV4-1 and TRBJ1-6; no clear D gene. This CDR3 is 16 amino acids long. Per germline, CDR1 MGHRA and CDR2 YSYEKL. The V gene lost 0 bases and the J gene lost 9 bases, with 15 bases spanning the gap. The CDR3 protein is CASSQEASSGISPLHF. Written as DNA, the CDR3 is TGCGCCAGCAGCCAAGAAGCTAGCAGCGGAATTTCACCCCTCCACTTT.

Remarks on this clone: An end of the junction does not agree with germline; a read error may underlie this. The chain combines TRBV29-1 with TRBJ2-3; D may be TRBD2 (5 bases). The CDR3 sequence is 9 residues long. Per germline, CDR1 SQVTM and CDR2 ANQGSEA. CDR3 DNA: TGCAGCGTTGAAGTCGGACGGGGTTTT. The encoded protein is CSVEVGRGF.

The CDR3 spells CASSPLRWPQHF. CDR3 bases: TGTGCCAGCAGTCCCCTCAGGTGGCCCCAGCATTTT. The chain has TRBV12-3 or TRBV12-4 and TRBJ1-5; D remains ambiguous. The germline V and J ends were trimmed by 5 bases and 9 bases, with 11 bases remaining between them. The CDR3 is made up of 12 amino acids.

This clone came up many times. The V gene is TRBV15, the J gene TRBJ1-5, with a tentative D call TRBD1 (5 bases). V gave up 5 bases and J gave up 5 bases, with 16 bases separating them. The CDR3 extends over 15 amino acids. The germline V gene has CDR1 LNHNV and CDR2 YYDKDF (reference sequence). DNA for the CDR3: TGTGCCACCAGCGGAGGTGAAGGGGCCTATCAGCCCCAGCATTTT. It specifies CATSGGEGAYQPQHF.

The rearrangement joins TRBV9 to TRBJ1-4; D might be TRBD1 (5 bases). Germline V gene lookup returns CDR1 SGDLS and CDR2 YYNGEE. Trimming removed 1 base at V and 6 bases at J, with 13 bases between. The CDR3 extends over 15 amino acids. CDR3 residues: CASSVYGGGDEKLFF. The CDR3 DNA reads as TGTGCCAGCAGCGTATACGGGGGAGGCGATGAAAAACTGTTTTTT.

The chain has TRBV7-8 and TRBJ2-5, with a tentative D call TRBD2 (6 bases). The germline V and J ends were trimmed by 8 bases and 7 bases, with 17 bases remaining between them. This CDR3 region has 13 residues. Per germline, CDR1 SGHVS and CDR2 FQNEAQ. This chain's CDR3 is CASGLTTGGTQYF. The CDR3 region has the DNA TGTGCCAGCGGACTGACTACCGGGGGGACCCAGTACTTC.

This sequence joins TRBV3-1 (or the pseudogene TRBV3-2) and TRBJ1-1; no definite D call. The CDR3 runs to 13 residues. In germline, CDR1 is LGHDT, CDR2 YNNKEL (reference sequence). V was cut by 3 bases and J by 1 base, with 6 bases left in between. This chain's CDR3 is CASSHEGNTEAFF. CDR3 sequence (DNA): TGTGCCAGCAGCCATGAGGGGAACACTGAAGCTTTCTTT.

This clone was counted a single time. This chain joins TRBV7-2 and TRBJ2-3, with TRBD2 as a possible D gene (5 bases). Trimming cost V 5 bases and J 1 base, with 16 bases left between them. The V gene's germline CDR1 is SGHTA and CDR2 FQGNSA. There are 16 residues in the CDR3. This CDR3 is CASSPFGPGGTDTQYF. CDR3 in DNA: TGTGCCAGCAGCCCATTTGGGCCCGGGGGCACAGATACGCAGTATTTT.

The chain is built from TRBV24-1 and TRBJ1-1, with D perhaps matching TRBD1 (5 bases). This CDR3 comprises 11 residues. CDR1 is KGHDR and CDR2 is SFDVKD in the germline V gene. Trimming left V 7 bases short and J 9 bases short, with 11 bases between. The CDR3 sequence: CATSSGVKAFF. CDR3 in DNA: TGTGCCACCAGCTCGGGGGTTAAAGCTTTCTTT.

V gene TRBV11-3 combines with J gene TRBJ1-1; D perhaps matches TRBD1 (5 bases). The CDR3 is 16 amino acids. Trimming took off 5 bases at V and 0 bases at J, with 16 bases between the two ends. Germline loops: CDR1 SGHNT, CDR2 YENEEA. Here the CDR3 reads CASSPGISSMNTEAFF. The CDR3 DNA follows: TGTGCCAGCAGCCCAGGGATTTCGTCTATGAACACTGAAGCTTTCTTT.

The sample holds one count of this clone. The V gene is TRBV5-1, the J gene TRBJ1-2; perhaps TRBD1 as D (6 bases). The CDR3 is made up of 14 amino acids. The germline V gene has CDR1 SGHRS and CDR2 YFSETQ. The ends were cut back, 4 bases at V and 4 bases at J, with 14 bases in the middle. CDR3 DNA sequence: TGCGCCAGCAGCCAAGTACAGGGCACCTATGGCTACACCTTC. Translating gives CASSQVQGTYGYTF. The complete variable domain, with remaining parts taken from reference TRBV5-1 and TRBJ1-2, reads KAGVTQTPRYLIKTRGQQVTLSCSPISGHRSVSWYQQTPGQGLQFLFEYFSETQRNKGNFPGRFSGRQFSNSRSEMNVSTLELGDSALYLCASSQVQGTYGYTFGSGTRLTVV.

This chain links TRBV4-1 with TRBJ1-1, with TRBD1 as a possible D gene (5 bases). CDR3 size: 13 residues. The V end was cut by 4 bases, the J end by 5 bases, with 11 bases between. CDR1 is MGHRA and CDR2 is YSYEKL in the germline V gene. CDR3 in DNA: TGCGCCAGCAGCCTCGGACACGGGACTGAAGCTTTCTTT. This translates into CASSLGHGTEAFF.

This clone was seen just once. The chain employs TRBV9 and TRBJ1-2; 10 bases fit TRBD1. V lost 4 bases, J lost 0 bases, and 3 bases stayed unmatched. This CDR3 has 15 amino acids. The V gene's germline CDR1 is SGDLS and CDR2 YYNGEE. In DNA form, the CDR3 reads TGTGCCAGCAGCCCCGGGACAGGGGCTAACTATGGCTACACCTTC. As protein: CASSPGTGANYGYTF. The complete variable domain, with remaining parts taken from reference TRBV9 and TRBJ1-2, reads DSGVTQTPKHLITATGQRVTLRCSPRSGDLSVYWYQQSLDQGLQFLIQYYNGEERAKGNILERFSAQQFPDLHSELNLSSLELGDSALYFCASSPGTGANYGYTFGSGTRLTVV.

This clone was counted once. The rearrangement joins TRBV5-5 to TRBJ2-5; tentative D call: TRBD1 (6 bases). Germline assignment: CDR1 SGHKS and CDR2 YYEKEE (reference sequence). Trimming removed 2 bases from V and 0 bases from J, with 14 bases in between. This CDR3 is built from 16 residues. DNA of the CDR3: TGTGCCAGCAGCTTTGTCCAGGGGACGTACCAAGAGACCCAGTACTTC. Encoded protein: CASSFVQGTYQETQYF.